This TCR beta chain was captured by sequencing in a study of quantifying T cell responses using KT2 cells. Across the whole study: TCR alpha and beta constant-region primers primed reverse transcription of RNA.

Known numbers of the T cell clone KT2 were added to PBMC. Different KT2-to-PBMC ratios were created with a constant PBMC count. Germline-derived CDR1 and CDR2 are MGHDK and SYGVNS. This CDR3 contains 14 residues. The V and J ends lost 6 bases and 3 bases, in that order; junction bases with no gene match: 5. A single-stranded UMI oligo with SP2 sequence was ligated to cDNA 3' ends. The first PCR ran 4 to 5 cycles with an equimolar RC1.1 and RC1.2 beta primer mix. MiXCR, run by TCRdb on the UMI-ligation and nested PCR reads, gives a single entry per CDR3 protein. This table has approximately 41,000 distinct CDR3 sequences, approximately 17% appearing once.

Sequencing was performed on PBMCs spiked with cells of the T cell clone KT2. The genes are TRBV25-1 and TRBJ1-2, with 9 bases fitting TRBD1. This TCR derives from a human donor. In nucleotides, the CDR3 is TGTGCCAGCAGCCCCGGACAGGGGTACTATGGCTACACCTTC. It translates to CASSPGQGYYGYTF.